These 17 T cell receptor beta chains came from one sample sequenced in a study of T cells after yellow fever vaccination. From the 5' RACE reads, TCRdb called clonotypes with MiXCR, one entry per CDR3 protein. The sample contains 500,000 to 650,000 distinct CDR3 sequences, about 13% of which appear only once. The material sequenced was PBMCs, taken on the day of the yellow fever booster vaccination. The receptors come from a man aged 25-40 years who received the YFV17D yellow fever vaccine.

The CDR3 DNA sequence: TGCGCCAGCAGTCAGGGTCCTGGGGCCAACGTCCTGACTTTC. Translated: CASSQGPGANVLTF. V is TRBV10-1 and J is TRBJ2-6; D is possibly TRBD1 (5 bases). The CDR3 runs 14 residues. Per germline, CDR1 WNHNN and CDR2 SYGVQD (reference sequence). Trimming took off 5 bases at V and 2 bases at J, with 7 bases between the two ends.

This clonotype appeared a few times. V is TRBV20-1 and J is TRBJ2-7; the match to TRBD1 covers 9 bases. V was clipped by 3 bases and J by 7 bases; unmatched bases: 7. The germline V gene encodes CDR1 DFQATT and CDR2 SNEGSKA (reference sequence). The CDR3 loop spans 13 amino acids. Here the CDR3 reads CSARGDRVKEQYF. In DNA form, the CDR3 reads TGCAGTGCTAGGGGGGACAGGGTAAAAGAGCAGTACTTC.

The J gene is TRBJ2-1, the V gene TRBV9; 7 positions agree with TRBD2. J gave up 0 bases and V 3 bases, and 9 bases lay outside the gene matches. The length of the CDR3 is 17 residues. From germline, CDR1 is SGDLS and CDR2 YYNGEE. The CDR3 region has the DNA TGTGCCAGCAGCGCAACCGGGGAGCGGGACTCCTACAATGAGCAGTTCTTC. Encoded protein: CASSATGERDSYNEQFF. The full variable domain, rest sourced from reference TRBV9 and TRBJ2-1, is DSGVTQTPKHLITATGQRVTLRCSPRSGDLSVYWYQQSLDQGLQFLIQYYNGEERAKGNILERFSAQQFPDLHSELNLSSLELGDSALYFCASSATGERDSYNEQFFGPGTRLTVL.

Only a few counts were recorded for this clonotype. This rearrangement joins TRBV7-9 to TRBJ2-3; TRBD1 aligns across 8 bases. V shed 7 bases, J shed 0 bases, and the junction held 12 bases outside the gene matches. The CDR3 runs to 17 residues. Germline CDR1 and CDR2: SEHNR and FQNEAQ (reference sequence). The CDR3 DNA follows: TGTGCCAGCACCACTCCACCTGGACAGGGCAGCACAGATACGCAGTATTTT. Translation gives CASTTPPGQGSTDTQYF. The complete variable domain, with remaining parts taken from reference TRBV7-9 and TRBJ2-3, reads DTGVSQNPRHKITKRGQNVTFRCDPISEHNRLYWYRQTLGQGPEFLTYFQNEAQLEKSRLLSDRFSAERPKGSFSTLEIQRTEQGDSAMYLCASTTPPGQGSTDTQYFGPGTRLTVL.

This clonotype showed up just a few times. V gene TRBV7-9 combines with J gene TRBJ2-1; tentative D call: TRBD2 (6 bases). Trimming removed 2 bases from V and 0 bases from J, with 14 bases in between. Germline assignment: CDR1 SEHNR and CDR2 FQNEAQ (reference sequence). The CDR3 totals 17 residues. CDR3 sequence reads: CASSLYFGRSSYNEQFF. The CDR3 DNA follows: TGTGCCAGCAGCTTATACTTTGGGAGGAGCTCCTACAATGAGCAGTTCTTC.

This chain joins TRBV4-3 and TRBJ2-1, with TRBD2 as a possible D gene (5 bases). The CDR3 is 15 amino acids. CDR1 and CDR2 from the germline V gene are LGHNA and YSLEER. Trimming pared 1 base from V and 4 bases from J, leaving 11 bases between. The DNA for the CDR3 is TGCGCCAGCAGCCAAGGGGAGCGGCTATACAATGAGCAGTTCTTC. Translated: CASSQGERLYNEQFF.

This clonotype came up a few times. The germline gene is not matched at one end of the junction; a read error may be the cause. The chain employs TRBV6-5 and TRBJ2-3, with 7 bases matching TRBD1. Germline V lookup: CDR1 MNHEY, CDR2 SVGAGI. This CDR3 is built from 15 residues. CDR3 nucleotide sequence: TGTGCCAGCAGTTTAAACCGGGACAGCATAGATACGCAGTATTTT. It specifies CASSLNRDSIDTQYF.

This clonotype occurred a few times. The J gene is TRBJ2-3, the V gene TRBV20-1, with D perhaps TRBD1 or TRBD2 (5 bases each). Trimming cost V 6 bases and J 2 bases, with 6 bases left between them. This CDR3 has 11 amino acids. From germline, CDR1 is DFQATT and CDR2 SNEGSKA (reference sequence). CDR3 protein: CSAGTTDTQYF. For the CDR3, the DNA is TGCAGTGCAGGGACCACAGATACGCAGTATTTT.

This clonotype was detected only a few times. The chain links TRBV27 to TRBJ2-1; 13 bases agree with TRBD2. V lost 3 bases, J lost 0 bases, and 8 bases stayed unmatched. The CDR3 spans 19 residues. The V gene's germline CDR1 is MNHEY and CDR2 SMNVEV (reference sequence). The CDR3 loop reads CASSFGLAGAVSSYNEQFF. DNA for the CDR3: TGTGCCAGCAGTTTTGGACTAGCGGGAGCCGTGAGCTCCTACAATGAGCAGTTCTTC.

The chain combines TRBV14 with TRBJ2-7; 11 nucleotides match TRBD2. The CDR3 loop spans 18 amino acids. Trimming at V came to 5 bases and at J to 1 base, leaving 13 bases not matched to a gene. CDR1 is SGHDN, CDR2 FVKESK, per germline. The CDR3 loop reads CASSSKDGLAGRSYEQYF. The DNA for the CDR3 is TGTGCCAGCAGCTCAAAAGACGGACTAGCGGGTCGTTCCTACGAGCAGTACTTC.

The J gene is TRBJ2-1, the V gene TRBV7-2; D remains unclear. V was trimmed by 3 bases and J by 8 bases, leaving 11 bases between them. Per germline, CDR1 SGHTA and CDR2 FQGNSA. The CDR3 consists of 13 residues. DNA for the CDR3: TGTGCCAGCAGCTTTCCGCCTTGGGATGAGCAGTTCTTC. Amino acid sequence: CASSFPPWDEQFF.

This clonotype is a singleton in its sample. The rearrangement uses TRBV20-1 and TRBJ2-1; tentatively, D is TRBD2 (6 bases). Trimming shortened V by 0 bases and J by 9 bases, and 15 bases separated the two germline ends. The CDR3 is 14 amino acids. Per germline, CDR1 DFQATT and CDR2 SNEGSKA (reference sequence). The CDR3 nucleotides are TGCAGTGCTAGAGATGGGGCTAGCGAGATTGAGCAGTTCTTC. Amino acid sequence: CSARDGASEIEQFF.

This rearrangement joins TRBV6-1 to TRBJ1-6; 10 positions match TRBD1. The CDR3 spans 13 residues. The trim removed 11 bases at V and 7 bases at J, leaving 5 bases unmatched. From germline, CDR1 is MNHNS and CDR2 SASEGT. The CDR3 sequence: CACRTGGNSPLHF. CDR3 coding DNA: TGTGCCTGCCGGACAGGGGGAAATTCACCCCTCCACTTT.

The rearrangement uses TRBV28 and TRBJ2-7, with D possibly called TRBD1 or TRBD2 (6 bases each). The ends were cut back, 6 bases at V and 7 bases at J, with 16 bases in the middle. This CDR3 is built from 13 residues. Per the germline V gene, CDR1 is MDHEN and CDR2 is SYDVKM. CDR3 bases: TGTGCCAGCAGGTCTATGGGGGGCGAAGAGCAGTACTTC. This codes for CASRSMGGEEQYF. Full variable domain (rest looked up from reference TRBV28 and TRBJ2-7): DVKVTQSSRYLVKRTGEKVFLECVQDMDHENMFWYRQDPGLGLRLIYFSYDVKMKEKGDIPEGYSVSREKKERFSLILESASTNQTSMYLCASRSMGGEEQYFGPGTRLTVT.

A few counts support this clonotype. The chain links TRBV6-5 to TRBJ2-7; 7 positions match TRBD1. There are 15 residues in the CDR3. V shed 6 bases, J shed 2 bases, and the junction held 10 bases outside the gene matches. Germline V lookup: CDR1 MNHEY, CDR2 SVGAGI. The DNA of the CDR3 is TGTGCCAGCAGAAACACTAACAGGGGTGCCTACGAGCAGTACTTC. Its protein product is CASRNTNRGAYEQYF.

The CDR3 loop is CSATHTGSYNEQFF. The CDR3 DNA follows: TGCAGTGCTACTCATACGGGGTCCTACAATGAGCAGTTCTTC. The chain carries TRBV20-1 and TRBJ2-1, with D perhaps TRBD2 (5 bases). The CDR3 loop spans 14 amino acids. The ends were cut back, 4 bases at V and 1 base at J, with 11 bases in the middle. Germline CDR1 and CDR2: DFQATT and SNEGSKA (reference sequence).

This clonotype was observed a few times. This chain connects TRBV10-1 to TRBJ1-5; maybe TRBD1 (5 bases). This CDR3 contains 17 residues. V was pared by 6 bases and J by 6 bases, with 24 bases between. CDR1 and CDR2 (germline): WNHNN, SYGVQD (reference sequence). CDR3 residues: CASRDTTVMASSQPQHF. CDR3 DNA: TGCGCCAGCAGAGATACGACAGTGATGGCAAGTAGTCAGCCCCAGCATTTT.